This entry lists 18 T cell receptor beta chains sequenced from one sample in a study of blood T cell repertoires in COVID-19. Data came from immunoSEQ multiplex PCR; TCRdb stores just in-frame clones and leaves some out. This table holds under 100,000 clones, around 86% found once. The specimen sequenced was peripheral blood. The origin of the receptors is a man aged 40-50 years with acute or convalescent COVID-19.

This chain links TRBV19 with TRBJ2-3; 7 bases are a match to TRBD1. The CDR3 spans 18 residues. Germline CDR1 LNHDA, CDR2 SQIVND (reference sequence). Unmatched junction bases numbered 15, after V lost 6 bases and J lost 0 bases. CDR3 sequence reads: CASRRRDRGYSSTDTQYF. The CDR3 coding sequence is TGTGCCAGTAGGCGTAGGGACAGAGGTTATTCTAGCACAGATACGCAGTATTTT.

The chain has TRBV5-6 and TRBJ1-5, with 10 bases aligning to TRBD1. V gave up 4 bases and J gave up 5 bases; unmatched junction bases: 3. This CDR3 is built from 14 residues. In germline, CDR1 is SGHDT, CDR2 YYEEEE. The CDR3 DNA reads as TGTGCCAGCAGCCCCGGGACAGGGGATCAGCCCCAGCATTTT. This sequence encodes CASSPGTGDQPQHF. The whole variable domain, remainder taken from reference TRBV5-6 and TRBJ1-5, is DAGVTQSPTHLIKTRGQQVTLRCSPKSGHDTVSWYQQALGQGPQFIFQYYEEEERQRGNFPDRFSGHQFPNYSSELNVNALLLGDSALYLCASSPGTGDQPQHFGDGTRLSIL.

The sample holds one count of this clone. The V and J genes are TRBV29-1 and TRBJ1-3; no definite D call. V was trimmed by 7 bases and J by 0 bases, leaving 7 bases between them. The CDR3 has 12 amino acids. Germline assignment: CDR1 SQVTM and CDR2 ANQGSEA. The CDR3 region is CSAGYSGNTIYF. DNA of the CDR3: TGCAGCGCGGGATACTCTGGAAACACCATATATTTT.

The chain uses TRBV5-4 and TRBJ2-3, with 13 bases matching TRBD2. The CDR3 has 17 residues. J was trimmed by 3 bases and V by 4 bases; bases with no gene match: 8. Germline CDR1 SGHNT, CDR2 YYREEE (reference sequence). The CDR3 DNA reads as TGTGCCAGCAGCCCTCCGGGACTAGCGGGGCCAACAGATACGCAGTATTTT. Protein product: CASSPPGLAGPTDTQYF.

This rearrangement joins TRBV12-5 to TRBJ1-5; tentatively, D is TRBD1 (5 bases). From germline, CDR1 is LGHNT and CDR2 FRNRAP. The CDR3 consists of 13 residues. Trimming removed 2 bases at V and 7 bases at J, with 9 bases between. The CDR3 bases are TGTGCTAGTGGTTTGACCCGGGGGCAGCCCCAGCATTTT. Encoded protein: CASGLTRGQPQHF. The whole variable domain, remainder taken from reference TRBV12-5 and TRBJ1-5, is DARVTQTPRHKVTEMGQEVTMRCQPILGHNTVFWYRQTMMQGLELLAYFRNRAPLDDSGMPKDRFSAEMPDATLATLKIQPSEPRDSAVYFCASGLTRGQPQHFGDGTRLSIL.

With respect to this clone: Different DNA sequences within this sample yield the same CDR3. The chain couples TRBV19 to TRBJ1-2; 9 bases line up with TRBD1. The CDR3 loop spans 13 amino acids. V dropped 5 bases and J dropped 7; count of bases not matched to a gene: 5. Germline V gene data show CDR1 as LNHDA and CDR2 as SQIVND (reference sequence). The CDR3 here is CASSVQGAGGYTF. CDR3 in DNA: TGTGCCAGTAGTGTACAGGGGGCCGGTGGCTACACCTTC.

The J gene is TRBJ1-5, the V gene TRBV5-5, with unresolved D. CDR3 length: 13 residues. V lost 1 base, J lost 8 bases, and 10 bases lay in between. CDR1 is SGHKS and CDR2 is YYEKEE in the germline V gene (reference sequence). The CDR3 nucleotides read TGTGCCAGCAGCTTGAGGAGAGAGGAGCCCCAGCATTTT. It codes for CASSLRREEPQHF.

This rearrangement joins TRBV6-5 to TRBJ2-5, with D tentatively TRBD1 (6 bases). Between the trimmed V and J ends, which lost 6 bases and 2 bases, there was a span of 16 bases. The CDR3 is 15 amino acids. Germline assignment: CDR1 MNHEY and CDR2 SVGAGI. The CDR3 protein is CASRPTSTGQETQYF. DNA of the CDR3: TGTGCCAGCAGACCGACTTCGACAGGACAAGAGACCCAGTACTTC.

The chain has TRBV15 and TRBJ2-1, with 9 positions matching TRBD2. The CDR3 is made up of 15 amino acids. V gave up 9 bases and J gave up 5 bases; unmatched junction bases: 11. Germline V gene sequence: CDR1 LNHNV, CDR2 YYDKDF (reference sequence). The CDR3, as DNA: TGTGCCACGAGTGGGGCTAGCGGGATTCACAATGAGCAGTTCTTC. It encodes CATSGASGIHNEQFF. Full variable domain (remainder filled in from reference TRBV15 and TRBJ2-1): DAMVIQNPRYQVTQFGKPVTLSCSQTLNHNVMYWYQQKSSQAPKLLFHYYDKDFNNEADTPDNFQSRRPNTSFCFLDIRSPGLGDTAMYLCATSGASGIHNEQFFGPGTRLTVL.

This chain connects TRBV11-2 to TRBJ2-7; 10 bases are a match to TRBD2. CDR3 length: 15 residues. V lost 5 bases, J lost 3 bases, and 7 bases stayed unmatched. CDR1 SGHAT and CDR2 FQNNGV come from the germline V gene. The CDR3 nucleotides read TGTGCCAGCAGCCTGGGGCTAGCGGGGGTCTACGAGCAGTACTTC. This codes for CASSLGLAGVYEQYF.

The J gene is TRBJ2-7, the V gene TRBV5-1; 7 bases are shared with TRBD1. The CDR3 is 14 residues long. Germline V gene data show CDR1 as SGHRS and CDR2 as YFSETQ. J was trimmed by 5 bases and V by 0 bases; bases with no gene match: 5. CDR3 region: CASSLGQGMDEQYF. CDR3 DNA sequence: TGCGCCAGCAGCTTGGGACAGGGTATGGACGAGCAGTACTTC.

V usage is TRBV11-2 and J usage is TRBJ2-2; tentatively, D is TRBD1 (6 bases). The CDR3 consists of 15 residues. The germline CDR1 and CDR2 sequences are SGHAT and FQNNGV. V gave up 1 base and J gave up 8 bases, with 14 bases separating them. The CDR3: CASSLVTGSAGELFF. The CDR3 DNA follows: TGTGCCAGCAGCTTAGTCACAGGGTCGGCGGGGGAGCTGTTTTTT. Based on the CDR3 plus reference TRBV11-2 and TRBJ2-2, the full variable domain is EAGVAQSPRYKIIEKRQSVAFWCNPISGHATLYWYQQILGQGPKLLIQFQNNGVVDDSQLPKDRFSAERLKGVDSTLKIQPAKLEDSAVYLCASSLVTGSAGELFFGEGSRLTVL.

The gene calls are TRBV10-1 and TRBJ2-1; 9 nucleotides align to TRBD1. Trimming removed 6 bases from V and 2 bases from J; junction bases left unmatched: 5. The germline gives CDR1 WNHNN, CDR2 SYGVQD (reference sequence). This CDR3 has 15 residues. The DNA for the CDR3 is TGCGCCAGCAGCCCCGGGACAGGGCCCTACAATGAGCAGTTCTTC. Translating it yields CASSPGTGPYNEQFF.

This clone was observed at least ten times. The chain has TRBV7-9 and TRBJ2-7; 8 bases map to TRBD2. Germline-derived CDR1 and CDR2 are SEHNR and FQNEAQ (reference sequence). V lost 4 bases, J lost 4 bases, and 6 bases stayed unmatched. The CDR3 sequence is 14 residues long. The CDR3 sequence: CASSSTGGAYEQYF. For the CDR3, the DNA is TGTGCCAGCAGCTCCACGGGGGGGGCTTACGAGCAGTACTTC.

The chain has TRBV18 and TRBJ1-4; the match to TRBD1 covers 8 bases. The junction had 7 bases not matched to a gene; V was cut back by 5 bases and J by 5 bases. Germline-derived CDR1 and CDR2 are KGHSH and LQKENI. The length of the CDR3 is 15 residues. This CDR3 reads CASSFGQGINEKLFF. CDR3 DNA: TGTGCCAGCTCATTCGGACAGGGAATAAATGAAAAACTGTTTTTT.

CDR3 region: CASSQVSSGGGYTF. DNA of the CDR3: TGTGCCAGCAGCCAAGTGTCCTCTGGGGGCGGCTACACCTTC. The chain uses TRBV3-1 (or the pseudogene TRBV3-2) and TRBJ1-2, with a weak D call TRBD1 (6 bases). This CDR3 region has 14 residues. Germline lookup yields CDR1 LGHDT and CDR2 YNNKEL (reference sequence). V was pared by 1 base and J by 8 bases, with 14 bases between.

The J gene is TRBJ1-1, the V gene TRBV6-4; D gene ambiguous. This CDR3 contains 14 residues. Trimming removed 7 bases from V and 3 bases from J, with 15 bases in between. CDR1 and CDR2 (germline): MRHNA, SNTAGT. The DNA for the CDR3 is TGTGCCAGCACCCGCGACGGGGAGGACACTGAAGCTTTCTTT. Translated, it gives CASTRDGEDTEAFF.

This rearrangement joins TRBV20-1 to TRBJ2-4, with 9 bases lining up with TRBD2. The CDR3 sequence is 15 residues long. Trimming took 3 bases from V and 0 from J; bases not matched to a gene: 3. Germline assignment: CDR1 DFQATT and CDR2 SNEGSKA (reference sequence). The CDR3 region is CSASRREGAKNIQYF. The CDR3 DNA reads as TGCAGTGCTAGTAGGCGGGAGGGAGCCAAAAACATTCAGTACTTC.